Included here is one T cell receptor beta chain sequence, with context. Its antigen remains unknown. CDR1 is DFQATT and CDR2 is SNEGSKA in the germline V gene (reference sequence). The V and J ends lost 3 bases and 1 base, in that order; junction bases with no gene match: 3. The CDR3 is 15 residues long. This specimen comes from a study of vaccination and CD4 T cells after COVID-19. Study context: The convalescents were made up of six males and four females, two of whom were Hispanic. Findings and limits, study-wide: Convalescent patient numbers were relatively low, with no early post-infection timepoints.

The Oncomine TCR Beta short-read assay sequenced DNA from cultured CD4+ T cells. Using its own MiXCR run on the PCR reads, TCRdb lists one record per CDR3 protein. Here the sample spans about 23,000 distinct CDR3 sequences, 67% being singletons. Noted treatment: roughly 11-day PBMC culture with coronavirus spike peptide pools or control peptides (ViraFEST assay). Both day 3 and day 7 involved replacing half of the medium with fresh IL-2 medium. The rearrangement joins TRBV20-1 to TRBJ2-1; 10 bases match TRBD2. The material sequenced was CD4+ T cells from blood, cultured in vitro, taken after SARS-CoV-2 vaccination. The source is a human donor who received a COVID-19 vaccine. The DNA for the CDR3 is TGCAGTGCTAGCCCGGGACTAGCGTCCTACAATGAGCAGTTCTTC. Amino acid sequence: CSASPGLASYNEQFF.